The 15 T cell receptor beta chains below come from one sample, sequenced in a study of regulatory T cells in long-lasting Graves disease. CDR3 regions were amplified by Arm-PCR using iRepertoire HTBI primers to build TCR beta libraries. In TCRdb, the multiplex PCR reads were re-called with MiXCR into one record per CDR3 protein. The table includes roughly 450,000 distinct CDR3 sequences, around 22% detected once. Documented time point: persistent/refractory GD, antithyroid drugs over 5 years with positive TRAb. RNA isolated from PBMCs was used to make the TCR library. The sample was peripheral blood mononuclear cells (PBMCs), taken when the disease was refractory, from a patient treated with antithyroid drugs. Receptor source: a female donor with Graves disease.

This clonotype occurred a few times. This chain uses TRBV30 with TRBJ2-1, with TRBD2 matching 10 bases. J lost 3 bases, V lost 2 bases, and 10 bases had no gene match. The CDR3 loop spans 17 amino acids. Germline-derived CDR1 and CDR2 are GTSNPN and SVGIG (reference sequence). This chain's CDR3 is CAWSTDLAGAVYNEQFF. The DNA for the CDR3 is TGTGCCTGGAGTACGGACCTAGCGGGAGCAGTCTACAATGAGCAGTTCTTC.

This clonotype has more than one count but fewer than ten. The chain is built from TRBV5-1 and TRBJ1-1; D may be TRBD1 (5 bases). The CDR3 runs to 15 residues. V shed 2 bases and J shed 0 bases, with 11 bases lying between them. In germline, CDR1 is SGHRS, CDR2 YFSETQ. The CDR3 region is CASSFTGTMNTEAFF. The DNA for the CDR3 is TGCGCCAGCAGCTTTACAGGTACCATGAACACTGAAGCTTTCTTT.

This clonotype was detected only a few times. The V and J genes are TRBV7-6 and TRBJ2-7; D is possibly TRBD1 or TRBD2 (6 bases each). V was clipped by 5 bases and J by 0 bases, with 14 bases between them. Germline CDR1 and CDR2: SGHVS and FNYEAQ. CDR3 length equals 15 residues. The CDR3 spells CASSLGGHPSYEQYF. The CDR3 nucleotides read TGTGCCAGCAGCCTGGGGGGACACCCCTCCTACGAGCAGTACTTC.

The rearrangement uses TRBV3-1 and TRBJ2-7; 14 bases map to TRBD2. The CDR3 consists of 21 residues. CDR1 and CDR2 from the germline V gene are LGHDT and YNNKEL (reference sequence). After removal of 0 bases from V and 0 bases from J, the junction contained 13 bases not matched to a gene. DNA of the CDR3: TGTGCCAGCAGCCAAGACAGACTAGCGGGAGGGCCGACACAGGACTCCTACGAGCAGTACTTC. Amino acid sequence: CASSQDRLAGGPTQDSYEQYF.

This clonotype showed up just once. This rearrangement joins TRBV6-1 to TRBJ2-7, with 8 nucleotides matching TRBD1. Per germline, CDR1 MNHNS and CDR2 SASEGT. This CDR3 has 13 amino acids. The V and J ends lost 5 bases and 4 bases, in that order; junction bases with no gene match: 4. The CDR3 loop reads CASSQGAQYEQYF. DNA of the CDR3: TGTGCCAGCAGTCAGGGGGCCCAATACGAGCAGTACTTC.

This clonotype was recorded a few times. The chain links TRBV2 to TRBJ2-1, with TRBD2 matching 11 bases. Germline loops: CDR1 SNHLY, CDR2 FYNNEI. Losses at the gene ends were 3 bases for V and 8 bases for J; bases not matched to a gene: 3. This CDR3 spans 14 amino acids. The CDR3 is CASSEVAGGDEQFF. The CDR3, as DNA: TGTGCCAGCAGTGAGGTAGCGGGAGGGGATGAGCAGTTCTTC.

The rearrangement links TRBV6-1 to TRBJ1-1; D gene uncertain. V gave up 6 bases and J gave up 0 bases, with 8 bases separating them. CDR1 is MNHNS, CDR2 SASEGT, per germline. CDR3 length: 13 residues. The chain's CDR3 is CASRPRMNTEAFF. Written as DNA, the CDR3 is TGTGCCAGCAGGCCGCGGATGAACACTGAAGCTTTCTTT.

This clonotype turned up a few times. The junction departs from germline at one end; a sequencing error may be responsible. This chain uses TRBV7-7 with TRBJ2-2, with 11 bases matching TRBD1. CDR1 is SSHAT, CDR2 FNYEAQ, per germline (reference sequence). The CDR3 has 15 residues. CDR3 residues: CASSPRDRGSGELFF. The CDR3 bases are TGTGCTAGCAGCCCCCGGGACAGGGGGTCCGGGGAGCTGTTTTTT. The whole variable domain, filled in from reference TRBV7-7 and TRBJ2-2, reads GAGVSQSPRYKVTKRGQDVTLRCDPISSHATLYWYQQALGQGPEFLTYFNYEAQPDKSGLPSDRFSAERPEGSISTLTIQRTEQRDSAMYRCASSPRDRGSGELFFGEGSRLTVL.

The rearrangement links TRBV2 to TRBJ1-1, with a tentative D call TRBD1 (5 bases). Trimming cost V 3 bases and J 7 bases, with 9 bases left between them. Germline V lookup: CDR1 SNHLY, CDR2 FYNNEI. The CDR3 runs 12 residues. In DNA form, the CDR3 reads TGTGCCAGCAGTGACCCAGGGAATGAAGCTTTCTTT. It yields the protein CASSDPGNEAFF. The whole variable domain, remainder taken from reference TRBV2 and TRBJ1-1, is EPEVTQTPSHQVTQMGQEVILRCVPISNHLYFYWYRQILGQKVEFLVSFYNNEISEKSEIFDDQFSVERPDGSNFTLKIRSTKLEDSAMYFCASSDPGNEAFFGQGTRLTVV.

This clonotype was detected many times. The chain uses TRBV28 and TRBJ1-5, with D unresolved. Trimming left V 5 bases short and J 2 bases short, with 7 bases between. The CDR3 extends over 13 amino acids. CDR1 MDHEN and CDR2 SYDVKM come from the germline V gene. The CDR3 here is CASSNLGNQPQHF. CDR3 coding DNA: TGTGCCAGCAGTAATTTGGGCAATCAGCCCCAGCATTTT.

This clonotype was seen ten or more times. The genes are TRBV6-1 and TRBJ2-7, with 15 bases aligning to TRBD2. Germline V gives CDR1 MNHNS, CDR2 SASEGT. J gave up 2 bases and V 8 bases, and 1 base lay outside the gene matches. The CDR3 length is 14 residues. The CDR3 coding sequence is TGTGCCAGCCGGACTAGCGGGAGGGCCTACGAGCAGTACTTC. This gives the protein CASRTSGRAYEQYF.

This clonotype has just a few counts. The CDR3 loop is CSATQTSGNYEQYF. For the CDR3, the DNA is TGCAGTGCTACCCAAACTAGCGGGAACTACGAGCAGTACTTC. J is TRBJ2-7 and V is TRBV20-1, with 10 positions matching TRBD2. Germline V gene lookup returns CDR1 DFQATT and CDR2 SNEGSKA (reference sequence). After removal of 4 bases from V and 3 bases from J, the junction contained 6 bases not matched to a gene. The CDR3 has 14 residues.

This clonotype was picked up many times. The J gene is TRBJ1-6, the V gene TRBV12-3 or TRBV12-4; D may be TRBD1 (6 bases). The CDR3 runs 15 residues. Trimming cost V 5 bases and J 6 bases, with 14 bases left between them. As DNA, the CDR3 is TGTGCCAGCAGTCTCGACCAGGGGCCTAATTCACCCCTCCACTTT. Protein sequence: CASSLDQGPNSPLHF.

This clonotype was seen only a few times. A junction boundary mismatches the germline segment, possibly from a read error. The chain uses TRBV20-1 and TRBJ1-1, with a possible D match to TRBD1 (5 bases). From germline, CDR1 is DFQATT and CDR2 SNEGSKA (reference sequence). The CDR3 length is 16 residues. CDR3: CSAIMVQGAVKTGAFF. The CDR3 region has the DNA TGCAGTGCTATAATGGTGCAGGGAGCGGTAAAGACTGGAGCTTTCTTT.

V usage is TRBV28 and J usage is TRBJ2-1; 10 bases are shared with TRBD2. The CDR3 sequence is 16 residues long. V shed 7 bases, J shed 2 bases, and the junction held 8 bases outside the gene matches. Germline CDR1 is MDHEN and CDR2 is SYDVKM. The CDR3 DNA reads as TGTGCCAGCACCCTCAAGGGACTAGCGCCCTACAATGAGCAGTTCTTC. Its protein is CASTLKGLAPYNEQFF.